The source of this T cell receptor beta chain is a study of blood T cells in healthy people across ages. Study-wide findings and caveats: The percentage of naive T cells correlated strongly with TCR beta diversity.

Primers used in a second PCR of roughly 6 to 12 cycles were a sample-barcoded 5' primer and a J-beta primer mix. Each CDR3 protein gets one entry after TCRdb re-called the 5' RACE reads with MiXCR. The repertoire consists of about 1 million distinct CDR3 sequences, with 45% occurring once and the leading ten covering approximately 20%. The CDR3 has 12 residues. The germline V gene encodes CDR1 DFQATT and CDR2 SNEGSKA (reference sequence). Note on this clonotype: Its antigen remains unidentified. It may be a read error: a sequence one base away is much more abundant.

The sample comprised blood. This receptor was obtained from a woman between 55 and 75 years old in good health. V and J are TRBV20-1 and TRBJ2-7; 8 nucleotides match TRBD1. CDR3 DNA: TGCAGTACTAGACAGGGGAAAGACGAGCAGTACTTC. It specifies CSTRQGKDEQYF.